This T cell receptor (beta chain) was identified during a study of shared clonotypes between healthy human individuals. This CDR3 is 13 amino acids long. V lost 2 bases, J lost 4 bases, and 10 bases lay in between. Germline V gives CDR1 SGHRS, CDR2 YFSETQ. In the original workflow: Filtering differed, since immunoSEQ gave only junction sequences and no quality scores. Some clones are missing from TCRdb's copy, which holds only in-frame ones; the method was immunoSEQ multiplex PCR. The V and J calls and clone size are taken from that table; D and trimming were inferred from the DNA. Of fewer than 600,000 clones in the sample, roughly 77% were seen once.

This chain uses TRBV5-1 with TRBJ2-7; perhaps TRBD2 as D (6 bases). The receptor was derived from a woman in her thirties or forties in good health. Some clones in this sample may be carry-over from other donors' samples. Sequencing input: PBMCs. The CDR3 spells CASSLTSPYEQYF. As DNA, the CDR3 is TGCGCCAGCAGCTTAACTAGCCCTTACGAGCAGTACTTC.